This TCR beta chain was recorded in a study of blood T cell repertoires in COVID-19. The method was immunoSEQ multiplex PCR; TCRdb's version includes in-frame clones alone and lacks a portion of them. The data show over 200,000 clones, approximately 81% seen once. With 8 bases clipped from V and 9 bases from J, the junction kept 2 bases outside the gene matches. The CDR3 is made up of 10 amino acids. CDR1 and CDR2 (germline): MNHEY, SVGAGI. Sequenced material: peripheral blood. This TCR derives from a woman older than 75 with active or convalescent COVID-19. This chain joins TRBV6-5 and TRBJ1-1, with 8 bases identical to TRBD1. The CDR3 protein is CASGRGQAFF. The CDR3 nucleotides are TGTGCCAGCGGCAGGGGGCAAGCTTTCTTT.